The entry below describes one T cell receptor (beta chain). The data were taken from a study of shared clonotypes between healthy human individuals. Naive CD8 populations comprised CD45RO-negative cells positively selected for CCR7, excluding terminally differentiated effector memory CD45RA+ cells. The germline V and J ends were trimmed by 1 base and 2 bases, with 6 bases remaining between them. Germline V lookup: CDR1 SGHVS, CDR2 FNYEAQ. There are 14 residues in the CDR3. Clones were sequenced by immunoSEQ multiplex PCR, and TCRdb holds only the in-frame ones, with some missing. The sample holds 760,000 or so clones, about 96% seen once.

The chain couples TRBV7-6 to TRBJ2-1; D remains ambiguous. The specimen was naive CD8+ T cells sorted from blood. The sequence came from a man aged 25-45 years in good health. CDR3 nucleotide sequence: TGTGCCAGCAGCTTAGAAATCACCTACAATGAGCAGTTCTTC. It specifies CASSLEITYNEQFF.